These 29 T cell receptor beta chains were sequenced from one sample in a study of blood T cells in healthy people across ages. Primed by a sample-barcoded 5' primer and a J-beta primer mix, a second PCR proceeded for 7 to 11 cycles. TCRdb re-analysed the 5' RACE reads in MiXCR, keeping a single row per CDR3 protein. The table lists about 670,000 distinct CDR3 sequences, around 43% of them singletons. The sequencing input was blood. The receptor source for this set is a man older than 75 in good health.

About this clonotype itself: Being one base from a much bigger clone, this may be a read error. The chain employs TRBV6-2 or TRBV6-3 and TRBJ2-3, with D maybe TRBD1 (6 bases). Trimming removed 6 bases from V and 3 bases from J, with 10 bases in between. The germline CDR1 and CDR2 sequences are MNHEY and SVGEGT. The CDR3 has 13 residues. The CDR3 here is CASRLGQTDTQYF. In nucleotides, the CDR3 is TGTGCCAGCAGACTCGGACAGACAGATACGCAGTATTTT.

The chain links TRBV11-3 to TRBJ2-7, with D perhaps given as TRBD1 or TRBD2 (5 bases each). V shed 1 base and J shed 6 bases, with 13 bases lying between them. Germline V gene data show CDR1 as SGHNT and CDR2 as YENEEA. The CDR3 loop spans 14 amino acids. CDR3 sequence: CASSLGDPRGEQYF. The CDR3, as DNA: TGTGCCAGCAGCTTAGGGGACCCCCGCGGCGAGCAGTACTTC.

This clonotype has a handful of counts. The chain carries TRBV20-1 and TRBJ2-3, with 9 positions matching TRBD2. V lost 0 bases, J lost 4 bases, and 14 bases stayed unmatched. CDR1 is DFQATT, CDR2 SNEGSKA, per germline (reference sequence). The CDR3 has 18 residues. CDR3 region: CSARDRLAGVSGADTQYF. The CDR3 DNA reads as TGCAGTGCTAGAGATCGGTTAGCGGGGGTCTCAGGGGCAGATACGCAGTATTTT.

This clonotype was seen a few times. The chain uses TRBV5-8 and TRBJ1-6; TRBD1 matches 10 bases. The ends lost 4 bases at V and 6 bases at J; junction bases unmatched: 7. The CDR3 consists of 16 residues. The V gene's germline CDR1 is SGHTS and CDR2 YDEGEE. The chain's CDR3 is CASSNGQGVGNSPLHF. CDR3 in DNA: TGTGCCAGCAGCAACGGACAGGGGGTTGGTAATTCACCCCTCCACTTT.

This clonotype was observed a handful of times. The V gene is TRBV2, the J gene TRBJ2-4; no definite D call. The better agreement between TRBJ2-7 and the DNA end casts doubt on the J call. The CDR3 covers 10 residues. The V gene's germline CDR1 is SNHLY and CDR2 FYNNEI. This CDR3 reads CASKPYEQYF. CDR3 nucleotide sequence: TGTGCCAGCAAGCCTTACGAGCAGTACTTC.

This clonotype was detected a few times. The V call is TRBV6-5, the J call TRBJ2-5; D gene uncertain. Germline V gene lookup returns CDR1 MNHEY and CDR2 SVGAGI. The V end was cut by 0 bases, the J end by 11 bases, with 22 bases between. This CDR3 has 16 amino acids. In nucleotides, the CDR3 is TGTGCCAGCAGTTACTCGGCAGGAACTACACGCAATGAGCAGTACTTC. Its protein is CASSYSAGTTRNEQYF.

Comment on this clonotype: This could be a read error, since a much larger clone is one nucleotide away. The chain has TRBV7-2 and TRBJ2-5; 7 bases are shared with TRBD1. Germline V gene sequence: CDR1 SGHTA, CDR2 FQGNSA. The CDR3 has 15 amino acids. Trimming at V came to 6 bases and at J to 1 base, leaving 8 bases not matched to a gene. The CDR3 sequence: CASRGQGQIQETQYF. The CDR3 nucleotides read TGTGCCAGCAGAGGCCAGGGACAGATCCAAGAGACCCAGTACTTC. Full variable domain (outside the CDR3, taken from reference TRBV7-2 and TRBJ2-5): GAGVSQSPSNKVTEKGKDVELRCDPISGHTALYWYRQSLGQGLEFLIYFQGNSAPDKSGLPSDRFSAERTGGSVSTLTIQRTQQEDSAVYLCASRGQGQIQETQYFGPGTRLLVL.

V and J are TRBV6-2 or TRBV6-3 and TRBJ2-6; D uncertain. The germline V gene encodes CDR1 MNHEY and CDR2 SVGEGT. The V and J ends lost 10 bases and 0 bases respectively, with 4 bases between them. This CDR3 comprises 12 residues. The CDR3 protein is CATFSGANVLTF. The CDR3 DNA is TGTGCCACCTTCTCTGGGGCCAACGTCCTGACTTTC.

V gene TRBV3-1 combines with J gene TRBJ2-1; 10 bases map to TRBD2. The germline V gene has CDR1 LGHDT and CDR2 YNNKEL (reference sequence). The CDR3 consists of 15 residues. V lost 1 base and J lost 9; bases outside the gene matches: 6. In nucleotides, the CDR3 is TGTGCCAGCAGCCAAGGCCCCTGGACTAGCGGTGAGCAGTTCTTC. Translating it yields CASSQGPWTSGEQFF.

This chain links TRBV10-1 with TRBJ2-1; TRBD2 matches at 10 bases. There are 15 residues in the CDR3. Trimming cost V 2 bases and J 7 bases; bases outside gene matches: 5. Looked up from germline, CDR1 is WNHNN and CDR2 is SYGVQD (reference sequence). The CDR3 bases are TGCGCCAGCAGTGAGGGACGAGCGGGGGGGAATGAGCAGTTCTTC. It codes for CASSEGRAGGNEQFF.

In nucleotides, the CDR3 is TGTGCCAGCAGTTTAATAGCGGGAGTGCCCAATGAGCAGTACTTC. It codes for CASSLIAGVPNEQYF. The J gene is TRBJ2-1, the V gene TRBV27, with 9 nucleotides matching TRBD2. The J call may be in error: the DNA end matches TRBJ2-7 better. The CDR3 length is 15 residues. Germline CDR1 and CDR2: MNHEY and SMNVEV (reference sequence).

This clonotype appeared a few times. V usage is TRBV28 and J usage is TRBJ2-7; 7 bases agree with TRBD2. CDR3 size: 12 residues. The germline gives CDR1 MDHEN, CDR2 SYDVKM. The trim removed 3 bases at V and 8 bases at J, leaving 4 bases unmatched. The CDR3 region is CASSLGRAKQYF. The CDR3 DNA reads as TGTGCCAGCAGTTTGGGGAGGGCGAAGCAGTACTTC.

The chain carries TRBV14 and TRBJ2-2; 10 bases agree with TRBD2. CDR1 is SGHDN, CDR2 FVKESK, per germline. The CDR3 has 16 amino acids. Germline trimming cut 3 bases from V and 6 bases from J; bases unmatched to any gene: 7. CDR3 DNA: TGTGCCAGCAGCCATTCTCGGCTAGCGGGAGCCGGGGAGCTGTTTTTT. Encoded protein: CASSHSRLAGAGELFF.

This clonotype was picked up a small number of times. The chain recombines TRBV7-2 with TRBJ2-1; TRBD1 matches at 10 bases. The trim removed 5 bases at V and 6 bases at J, leaving 7 bases unmatched. Germline CDR1 reads SGHTA; CDR2 reads FQGNSA. CDR3 length: 15 amino acids. The CDR3 loop reads CASSPRRTGGNEQFF. CDR3 nucleotides: TGTGCCAGCAGCCCCCGTCGGACAGGGGGCAATGAGCAGTTCTTC.

The genes are TRBV2 and TRBJ2-3; no reliable D call. Germline V gene lookup returns CDR1 SNHLY and CDR2 FYNNEI. The CDR3 runs to 15 residues. Trimming pared 9 bases from V and 5 bases from J, leaving 21 bases between. For the CDR3, the DNA is TGTGCCAGTTTTCCAATTCGAGAAGGTCTAGATACGCAGTATTTT. Its protein is CASFPIREGLDTQYF.

This chain links TRBV7-9 with TRBJ1-1; a weak D match, TRBD1 (6 bases). V was trimmed by 2 bases and J by 4 bases, leaving 14 bases between them. Germline loops: CDR1 SEHNR, CDR2 FQNEAQ (reference sequence). The length of the CDR3 is 15 residues. In DNA, the CDR3 is TGTGCCAGCAGCTTATCGGGACAAATCGGCACTGAAGCTTTCTTT. Encoded protein: CASSLSGQIGTEAFF.

This clonotype showed up just a few times. The chain employs TRBV19 and TRBJ2-5; D remains unclear. V lost 10 bases and J lost 2, with 14 bases in between. The CDR3 consists of 13 residues. Germline assignment: CDR1 LNHDA and CDR2 SQIVND (reference sequence). In DNA form, the CDR3 reads TGTGCCACCAGTCCCCAGAAACAAGAGACCCAGTACTTC. It specifies CATSPQKQETQYF.

This clonotype showed up just a few times. V and J are TRBV6-1 and TRBJ2-7, with 7 bases that match TRBD1. CDR3 length: 14 residues. Germline CDR1 is MNHNS and CDR2 is SASEGT. V shed 6 bases and J 3 bases; nucleotides not matched to a gene: 8. The CDR3 here is CASRWGQGDYEQYF. Written as DNA, the CDR3 is TGTGCCAGCAGGTGGGGTCAGGGGGACTACGAGCAGTACTTC.

The J gene is TRBJ1-2, the V gene TRBV14, with D unclear. The CDR3 loop spans 13 amino acids. V lost 4 bases to trimming and J lost 4 bases, with 10 bases between them. Germline V gene lookup returns CDR1 SGHDN and CDR2 FVKESK. The CDR3 reads CASSRGLGYGYTF. CDR3 coding DNA: TGTGCCAGCAGCCGAGGGTTGGGCTATGGCTACACCTTC.

In its sample, this clonotype was seen a few times. The chain carries TRBV29-1 and TRBJ1-2; possible D gene TRBD1, 5 bases. From germline, CDR1 is SQVTM and CDR2 ANQGSEA. Trimming shortened V by 3 bases and J by 0 bases, and 11 bases separated the two germline ends. This CDR3 has 14 residues. CDR3 region: CSVDFRGSNYGYTF. CDR3 DNA: TGCAGCGTTGATTTCCGGGGCTCTAACTATGGCTACACCTTC.

This rearrangement joins TRBV6-2 or TRBV6-3 to TRBJ1-2, with TRBD1 as a possible D gene (6 bases). This CDR3 is built from 14 residues. Trimming took off 6 bases at V and 1 base at J, with 12 bases between the two ends. Looked up from germline, CDR1 is MNHEY and CDR2 is SVGEGT. Here the CDR3 reads CASSRTANNYGYTF. In DNA form, the CDR3 reads TGTGCCAGCAGCCGGACAGCTAATAACTATGGCTACACCTTC.

The V and J genes are TRBV6-2 or TRBV6-3 and TRBJ2-3; D possibly corresponds to TRBD1 (6 bases). CDR3 length equals 15 residues. The V and J ends lost 6 bases and 6 bases respectively, with 19 bases between them. The germline CDR1 and CDR2 sequences are MNHEY and SVGEGT. CDR3 amino acids: CASSPTGSRKDTQYF. CDR3 DNA: TGTGCCAGCAGCCCCACAGGGTCCCGCAAGGATACGCAGTATTTT.

V and J are TRBV12-3 or TRBV12-4 and TRBJ1-2; no clear D gene. The CDR3 extends over 13 amino acids. The ends were cut back, 6 bases at V and 8 bases at J, with 16 bases in the middle. The CDR3 nucleotides are TGTGCCAGCAGATACAGACCGTCGGGCGGCTACACCTTC. This translates into CASRYRPSGGYTF.

The chain has TRBV9 and TRBJ2-4, with 7 bases matching TRBD2. The J call is uncertain, as TRBJ2-5 better fits the DNA end. The length of the CDR3 is 17 residues. Germline CDR1 and CDR2: SGDLS and YYNGEE. The CDR3 is CASSPRTVGGSSETQYF. CDR3 sequence (DNA): TGTGCCAGCAGCCCCCGCACGGTAGGCGGGAGCAGCGAGACCCAGTACTTC.

The chain is built from TRBV3-1 and TRBJ2-3, with a possible D match to TRBD1 (6 bases). V was pared by 0 bases and J by 0 bases, with 10 bases between. The CDR3 sequence is 16 residues long. CDR1 is LGHDT and CDR2 is YNNKEL in the germline V gene (reference sequence). The CDR3 DNA sequence: TGTGCCAGCAGCCAAGACAGGGGCGGGAGCACAGATACGCAGTATTTT. It specifies CASSQDRGGSTDTQYF.

The genes are TRBV12-3 or TRBV12-4 and TRBJ1-2; tentatively, D is TRBD1 (5 bases). V was cut by 2 bases and J by 4 bases, with 11 bases left in between. The length of the CDR3 is 14 residues. The CDR3 protein is CASSLRGRGYGYTF. CDR3 coding DNA: TGTGCCAGCAGTTTAAGGGGTCGAGGCTATGGCTACACCTTC.

Many counts were recorded for this clonotype. The rearrangement uses TRBV12-3 or TRBV12-4 and TRBJ2-5; D is tentatively TRBD1 or TRBD2 (5 bases each). CDR3 length: 14 amino acids. Trimming shortened V by 6 bases and J by 4 bases, and 15 bases separated the two germline ends. The CDR3 sequence: CASSPPGPRETQYF. The CDR3 bases are TGTGCCAGCAGCCCGCCGGGACCGAGAGAGACCCAGTACTTC.

The J gene is TRBJ2-3, the V gene TRBV15; D gene uncertain. The germline V gene encodes CDR1 LNHNV and CDR2 YYDKDF (reference sequence). Between the trimmed V and J ends, which lost 4 bases and 2 bases, there was a span of 7 bases. This CDR3 spans 13 amino acids. In nucleotides, the CDR3 is TGTGCCACCAGCAATCCAGTCACAGATACGCAGTATTTT. It encodes CATSNPVTDTQYF.

This sequence joins TRBV20-1 and TRBJ2-3; TRBD1 or TRBD2 may be the D gene (5 bases each). V lost 1 base, J lost 5 bases, and 16 bases lay in between. Germline CDR1 is DFQATT and CDR2 is SNEGSKA (reference sequence). CDR3 length: 15 amino acids. DNA for the CDR3: TGCAGTGCTAGAGCACCGGGACGTAGTTTAGATACGCAGTATTTT. Its protein product is CSARAPGRSLDTQYF.